Shown below are 16 T cell receptor beta chains from a single sample sequenced in a study of tumor-infiltrating lymphocytes in primary liver carcinoma. The source material, 20-30 mg of unsorted bulk tissue, was used to co-extract RNA and DNA. A primer in the constant region served to generate TCR beta cDNA from about 480 ng of total RNA. Amplification in three nested multiplex PCR rounds with slightly modified ARM-PCR gave rise to TCR beta libraries. With TRBV1-TRBV30 forward primers and a C-beta reverse primer, the first two PCR rounds were run for approximately 10 cycles each. TCRdb re-called the multiplex PCR reads through MiXCR, storing one row per CDR3 protein. This sample has some 120,000 distinct CDR3 sequences, with under 65% found just once. The sample comprised liver tumor tissue from sampling region 3. Subset reported: tumor region T3, left-lateral pole. The source is a woman aged 55-70 years with primary liver carcinoma and hepatitis B virus infection.

The V and J genes are TRBV11-2 and TRBJ2-7, with 7 bases lining up with TRBD1. CDR3 size: 15 residues. Germline V gives CDR1 SGHAT, CDR2 FQNNGV. V gave up 5 bases and J gave up 5 bases; unmatched junction bases: 12. The CDR3 reads CASSPGGSRGHEQYF. CDR3 bases: TGTGCCAGCAGCCCAGGGGGATCAAGGGGGCACGAGCAGTACTTC.

This clonotype was observed a handful of times. A read error may be the cause here, since a much bigger clone is one base away. This rearrangement joins TRBV12-3 or TRBV12-4 to TRBJ1-5; 7 bases line up with TRBD1. This CDR3 is 11 amino acids long. J lost 12 bases, V lost 4 bases, and 3 bases had no gene match. CDR3 nucleotide sequence: TGTGCCAGCAGTTCTGACAGGGTCCAGCATTTT. It translates to CASSSDRVQHF.

In its sample, this clonotype was seen once. This CDR3 is missing its conserved last phenylalanine or tryptophan, likely due to a read error. V gene TRBV7-2 combines with J gene TRBJ1-1, with TRBD1 as a possible D gene (5 bases). CDR3 length equals 14 residues. The germline V gene encodes CDR1 SGHTA and CDR2 FQGNSA. V shed 6 bases and J shed 0 bases, with 11 bases lying between them. The CDR3 nucleotides are TGTGCCAGCAGGGGACGGGCCATGAACACTGAAGCTTTCTCT. Translation: CASRGRAMNTEAFS.

This clonotype was seen only once. Possible read error: a much larger clone is one base away. The V call is TRBV5-4, the J call TRBJ2-1; 11 bases are a match to TRBD2. J lost 3 bases, V lost 2 bases, and 7 bases had no gene match. From germline, CDR1 is SGHNT and CDR2 YYREEE (reference sequence). The CDR3 loop spans 17 amino acids. The CDR3 loop reads CASSLSRLAGLYNEQFF. The CDR3 bases are TGTGCCAGCAGCTTAAGTCGACTAGCGGGGCTCTACAATGAGCAGTTCTTC.

This sequence joins TRBV7-9 and TRBJ2-2; 11 positions agree with TRBD2. CDR1 SEHNR and CDR2 FQNEAQ come from the germline V gene (reference sequence). The CDR3 extends over 18 amino acids. V shed 6 bases, J shed 8 bases, and the junction held 17 bases outside the gene matches. CDR3: CASRPGRTSGRRTGELFF. The CDR3 DNA follows: TGTGCCAGCAGACCCGGGAGAACTAGCGGGAGACGCACTGGGGAGCTGTTTTTT.

The chain joins TRBV28 to TRBJ2-3, with D possibly TRBD1 on 6 matching bases. The CDR3 is 18 amino acids. CDR1 MDHEN and CDR2 SYDVKM come from the germline V gene. With 5 bases removed from V and 2 bases from J, the gap between germline ends came to 23 bases. CDR3 sequence: CASSPTLTGRRYTDTQYF. In DNA, the CDR3 is TGTGCCAGCAGTCCTACTCTGACAGGTCGGAGGTACACAGATACGCAGTATTTT.

About this clonotype itself: An end of the junction does not agree with germline; a read error may underlie this. V gene TRBV11-1 combines with J gene TRBJ2-2; perhaps D is TRBD1 or TRBD2 (5 bases each). The CDR3 consists of 12 residues. CDR1 is SGHAT, CDR2 FQDESV, per germline (reference sequence). The CDR3 here is CASSIQVGELFF. The CDR3 region has the DNA TGTGCCAGCAGCATACAGGTCGGGGAGCTATTTTTT.

This clonotype was detected ten times or more. This sequence joins TRBV12-3 or TRBV12-4 and TRBJ1-1; the D is unclear. The germline V and J ends were trimmed by 5 bases and 4 bases, with 17 bases remaining between them. The length of the CDR3 is 15 residues. The CDR3 is CASSDVGRAGTEAFF. The CDR3, as DNA: TGTGCCAGCAGTGACGTTGGGAGGGCCGGCACTGAAGCTTTCTTT.

This clonotype has a count of ten or more. The V call is TRBV6-1, the J call TRBJ1-2; tentatively, D is TRBD1 (6 bases). This CDR3 is 14 amino acids long. CDR1 and CDR2 (germline): MNHNS, SASEGT. V shed 2 bases and J shed 5 bases, with 12 bases lying between them. The DNA of the CDR3 is TGTGCCAGCAGTGAAAGGGGGGCGGTATATGGCTACACCTTC. Its translation is CASSERGAVYGYTF.

A note on this clonotype: A read error is likely, as this CDR3 ends without the conserved phenylalanine or tryptophan. The chain joins TRBV11-2 to TRBJ2-1; possibly TRBD2 for D (5 bases). Germline-derived CDR1 and CDR2 are SGHAT and FQNNGV. The CDR3 consists of 14 residues. For the CDR3, the DNA is TGTGACAACAGTCCGGACTCGAGGTATAGGGAGCAGTTCCTC. Protein sequence: CDNSPDSRYREQFL.

As concerns this clonotype: The conserved phenylalanine or tryptophan normally closing the CDR3 is absent here, so this likely arose from a read error. The J gene is TRBJ1-2, the V gene TRBV28; D ambiguous. The ends were cut back, 7 bases at V and 0 bases at J, with 12 bases in the middle. Germline V gene lookup returns CDR1 MDHEN and CDR2 SYDVKM. The CDR3 covers 14 residues. The CDR3 is CASITGGSNYGYTI. DNA for the CDR3: TGTGCCAGCATCACCGGAGGATCTAACTATGGCTACACCATC.

Note on this clonotype: A single base separates this from a much larger clone, so it may be a read error. The rearrangement joins TRBV6-5 to TRBJ1-1; 7 bases match TRBD1. The CDR3 contains 15 residues. Germline CDR1 is MNHEY and CDR2 is SVGAGI. CDR3 sequence: CASSYSGTVNIEAFF. In DNA, the CDR3 is TGTGCCAGCAGTTACTCCGGGACAGTGAACATTGAAGCTTTCTTT.

In the case of this clonotype: Compared with germline, one end of the junction differs, possibly owing to a read error. The CDR3 coding sequence is TGTAGCGTTGAAACAGGGGAGGGAGGCAGGGGGACCGGGGAGTTGCTTTTT. This translates into CSVETGEGGRGTGELLF. This chain links TRBV29-1 with TRBJ2-2; D is tentatively TRBD1 or TRBD2 (7 bases each). Germline loops: CDR1 SQVTM, CDR2 ANQGSEA. The CDR3 extends over 17 amino acids.

This clonotype was seen at least ten times. V is TRBV11-2 and J is TRBJ2-7; tentatively, D is TRBD2 (6 bases). Germline V gives CDR1 SGHAT, CDR2 FQNNGV. Trimming pared 7 bases from V and 3 bases from J, leaving 16 bases between. The CDR3 is made up of 14 amino acids. CDR3 loop: CASNLGGTLYEQYF. In DNA form, the CDR3 reads TGTGCCAGCAATCTCGGCGGGACCCTCTACGAGCAGTACTTC.

Concerning this clonotype: A much larger clone sits a single nucleotide away, making a read error possible. The chain employs TRBV5-5 and TRBJ2-7, with 7 nucleotides matching TRBD1. Germline lookup yields CDR1 SGHKS and CDR2 YYEKEE (reference sequence). The CDR3 consists of 15 residues. The CDR3 here is CASTLAPGQPYEQYF. The CDR3 nucleotides are TGTGCCAGCACCTTGGCACCGGGACAGCCCTACGAGCAGTACTTC.

In its sample, this clonotype was seen many times. This chain joins TRBV28 and TRBJ1-5; D gene uncertain. V lost 8 bases and J 7 bases, leaving 21 bases between the germline ends. Germline CDR1 is MDHEN and CDR2 is SYDVKM. The CDR3 consists of 15 residues. The DNA of the CDR3 is TGTGCCAGCGCATCCGGAACGGGCGGATACCAGCCCCAGCATTTT. This translates into CASASGTGGYQPQHF.